The clone carrying this TCR beta chain showed up many times. This record comes from a study of breast tumors, draining lymph nodes, adjacent tissues. From the multiplex PCR reads, TCRdb called clonotypes with MiXCR, one entry per CDR3 protein. Of roughly 80,000 distinct CDR3 sequences listed, approximately 19% are singletons. The germline V gene has CDR1 KGHDR and CDR2 SFDVKD. This CDR3 region has 17 residues. V was pared by 4 bases and J by 0 bases, with 8 bases of the junction left unmatched. Samples came from axillary lymph nodes draining the breast cancer. This sequence originates from a female donor with breast cancer. Some clones in this sample may be carry-over from other donors' samples. Sequences were obtained from axillary lymph node tissue. The V gene is TRBV24-1, the J gene TRBJ2-1; 7 nucleotides line up with TRBD2. DNA of the CDR3: TGTGCCACCAGTGACCCCTCTAGCGGAAGCTCCTACAATGAGCAGTTCTTC. It specifies CATSDPSSGSSYNEQFF.